What follows are 20 T cell receptor beta chains derived from one specimen sequenced in a study of blood T cell repertoires in COVID-19. Clones were sequenced by immunoSEQ multiplex PCR, and TCRdb holds only the in-frame ones, with some missing. The data contain roughly 170,000 clones, approximately 90% of them singletons. Material for sequencing was peripheral blood. Source of these receptors: a woman in her seventies with COVID-19, enrolled during active disease.

This sequence joins TRBV11-2 and TRBJ2-7; perhaps TRBD2 as D (5 bases). The germline CDR1 and CDR2 sequences are SGHAT and FQNNGV. The V and J ends lost 5 bases and 3 bases respectively, with 8 bases between them. CDR3 size: 12 residues. CDR3 in amino acids: CASSAGDYEQYF. The CDR3, as DNA: TGTGCCAGCAGCGCCGGGGACTACGAGCAGTACTTC.

This clone was picked up one time. Other nucleotide sequences in the sample specify the same CDR3. The gene calls are TRBV11-1 and TRBJ2-7; D ambiguous. Germline values: CDR1 SGHAT, CDR2 FQDESV (reference sequence). The CDR3 sequence is 14 residues long. Trimming left V 1 base short and J 4 bases short, with 11 bases between. The CDR3: CASSLELNQYEQYF. For the CDR3, the DNA is TGTGCCAGCAGCTTAGAGCTGAACCAATACGAGCAGTACTTC.

The J gene is TRBJ1-6, the V gene TRBV5-4; TRBD1 matches at 8 bases. J was trimmed by 6 bases and V by 4 bases; bases with no gene match: 3. CDR3 length: 14 residues. Germline V gene data show CDR1 as SGHNT and CDR2 as YYREEE (reference sequence). This CDR3 is CASSIQGANSPLHF. DNA for the CDR3: TGTGCCAGCAGCATCCAGGGGGCTAATTCACCCCTCCACTTT.

This chain joins TRBV7-9 and TRBJ2-7; 9 positions match TRBD1. The CDR3 length is 14 residues. Losses at the gene ends were 4 bases for V and 6 bases for J; bases not matched to a gene: 7. CDR1 is SEHNR and CDR2 is FQNEAQ in the germline V gene (reference sequence). The CDR3, as DNA: TGTGCCAGCAGCTCGGGACAGGGTGGCCGCGAGCAGTACTTC. Protein sequence: CASSSGQGGREQYF. The full variable domain, with the rest looked up from reference TRBV7-9 and TRBJ2-7, is DTGVSQNPRHKITKRGQNVTFRCDPISEHNRLYWYRQTLGQGPEFLTYFQNEAQLEKSRLLSDRFSAERPKGSFSTLEIQRTEQGDSAMYLCASSSGQGGREQYFGPGTRLTVT.

This chain joins TRBV7-9 and TRBJ1-2; 9 bases line up with TRBD1. V shed 0 bases, J shed 7 bases, and the junction held 6 bases outside the gene matches. There are 15 residues in the CDR3. Germline V lookup: CDR1 SEHNR, CDR2 FQNEAQ (reference sequence). The CDR3 here is CASSLARTGVGGYTF. The CDR3 bases are TGTGCCAGCAGCTTAGCTCGGACAGGGGTCGGTGGCTACACCTTC.

This chain joins TRBV21-1 and TRBJ1-1. TRBV21-1 is a listed pseudogene. CDR3 length: 15 residues. The CDR3 DNA reads TGTGCCAGCAGCAAAGGACCGTTAGAGGGCACTGAAGCTTTCTTT. Its translation: CASSKGPLEGTEAFF.

The chain joins TRBV5-1 to TRBJ2-7, with 8 nucleotides matching TRBD2. From germline, CDR1 is SGHRS and CDR2 YFSETQ. V lost 1 base, J lost 1 base, and 7 bases stayed unmatched. The CDR3 spans 16 residues. For the CDR3, the DNA is TGCGCCAGCAGCTTGATTTCAAGCGGGGGATCCTACGAGCAGTACTTC. It yields the protein CASSLISSGGSYEQYF.

This chain uses TRBV29-1 with TRBJ2-7; 13 nucleotides agree with TRBD2. Looked up from germline, CDR1 is SQVTM and CDR2 is ANQGSEA. The J segment lost 6 bases and the V segment lost 7 bases, leaving 9 bases of the junction unmatched. The CDR3 is 14 residues long. The CDR3 DNA reads as TGCAGCGCTCCGGGACTAGCGGGAAACGGCGAGCAGTACTTC. Translated, it gives CSAPGLAGNGEQYF.

V and J are TRBV11-2 and TRBJ2-7; D is unresolved. Germline-derived CDR1 and CDR2 are SGHAT and FQNNGV. The CDR3 totals 11 residues. Trimming took off 5 bases at V and 3 bases at J, with 5 bases between the two ends. CDR3 nucleotides: TGTGCCAGCAGCATGAGCTACGAGCAGTACTTC. This encodes CASSMSYEQYF.

Notes on this clone: Additional DNA sequences in this sample encode the identical CDR3. The chain recombines TRBV2 with TRBJ2-3; TRBD2 is a possible D gene (6 bases). V lost 6 bases, J lost 6 bases, and 10 bases lay in between. Germline V CDR1 and CDR2: SNHLY, FYNNEI. The CDR3 sequence is 12 residues long. The CDR3: CASRRETDTQYF. As DNA, the CDR3 is TGTGCCAGCAGACGGGAGACCGATACGCAGTATTTT.

Only one count was recorded for this clone. The gene calls are TRBV6-4 and TRBJ1-1, with a tentative D call TRBD1 (5 bases). Germline values: CDR1 MRHNA, CDR2 SNTAGT. This CDR3 spans 15 amino acids. The V end lost 10 bases, the J end lost 2 bases, and 20 bases lay between the germline ends. As DNA, the CDR3 is TGTGCCAAAAAAAGGGGCAGGGACTACAACACTGAAGCTTTCTTT. Translation: CAKKRGRDYNTEAFF.

The V and J genes are TRBV3-1 (or the pseudogene TRBV3-2) and TRBJ2-7; the match to TRBD2 covers 9 bases. The CDR3 is made up of 16 amino acids. CDR1 and CDR2 from the germline V gene are LGHDT and YNNKEL (reference sequence). Trimming at V came to 3 bases and at J to 2 bases, leaving 8 bases not matched to a gene. DNA of the CDR3: TGTGCCAGCAGCCAGGATTTGGCGGGAGGGACCTACGAGCAGTACTTC. Translating it yields CASSQDLAGGTYEQYF.

As DNA, the CDR3 is TGTGCCAGCAGTTACCGGACAGGAGGAACAGATACGCAGTATTTT. Residues: CASSYRTGGTDTQYF. V and J are TRBV6-5 and TRBJ2-3, with 7 bases fitting TRBD1. V was clipped by 2 bases and J by 3 bases; unmatched bases: 5. The CDR3 extends over 15 amino acids. Looked up from germline, CDR1 is MNHEY and CDR2 is SVGAGI.

This clone occurred once. The chain carries TRBV5-6 and TRBJ2-1, with TRBD2 matching over 8 bases. The CDR3 has 17 amino acids. V was clipped by 2 bases and J by 9 bases; unmatched bases: 16. In germline, CDR1 is SGHDT, CDR2 YYEEEE. CDR3 protein: CASSFGLAGSPTREQFF. The CDR3 nucleotides read TGTGCCAGCAGCTTCGGCCTAGCGGGTTCTCCAACCCGTGAGCAGTTCTTC.

The chain couples TRBV7-3 to TRBJ2-7; D is perhaps TRBD2 (5 bases). Germline CDR1 reads SGHTA; CDR2 reads FQGTGA. The CDR3 has 16 amino acids. With 0 bases removed from V and 0 bases from J, the gap between germline ends came to 12 bases. The CDR3 coding sequence is TGTGCCAGCAGCTTAACTCATAGCGCCAACTCCTACGAGCAGTACTTC. The encoded protein is CASSLTHSANSYEQYF.

The V and J genes are TRBV5-1 and TRBJ1-2; 7 nucleotides match TRBD1. The CDR3 consists of 16 residues. V gave up 0 bases and J gave up 4 bases; unmatched junction bases: 9. CDR1 is SGHRS, CDR2 YFSETQ, per germline. DNA of the CDR3: TGCGCCAGCAGCTTGGAAGGACAGGTGGGGGGCTATGGCTACACCTTC. Translated: CASSLEGQVGGYGYTF.

This clone was picked up a small number of times. This chain uses TRBV5-1 with TRBJ1-4; 8 bases match TRBD1. CDR3 length equals 14 residues. The germline CDR1 and CDR2 sequences are SGHRS and YFSETQ. After removal of 2 bases from V and 5 bases from J, the junction contained 2 bases not matched to a gene. DNA of the CDR3: TGCGCCAGCAGCTTTGGACAGGGAAATGAAAAACTGTTTTTT. Protein: CASSFGQGNEKLFF.

A single count supports this clone. J is TRBJ2-7 and V is TRBV6-5; D uncertain. Trimming pared 0 bases from V and 4 bases from J, leaving 13 bases between. Germline V CDR1 and CDR2: MNHEY, SVGAGI. CDR3 length equals 15 residues. The CDR3 sequence: CASSYSQVLDYEQYF. Here the CDR3 DNA reads TGTGCCAGCAGTTACTCGCAGGTATTGGATTACGAGCAGTACTTC.

The V and J genes are TRBV10-3 and TRBJ2-1; 8 bases map to TRBD2. This CDR3 comprises 16 residues. Germline V CDR1 and CDR2: ENHRY, SYGVKD. The J segment lost 2 bases and the V segment lost 5 bases, leaving 8 bases of the junction unmatched. The CDR3 loop is CAISRKAGEAYNEQFF. In DNA, the CDR3 is TGTGCCATCAGTCGAAAAGCGGGAGAAGCCTACAATGAGCAGTTCTTC.

This sequence joins TRBV6-5 and TRBJ1-4, with D hard to call. The germline CDR1 and CDR2 sequences are MNHEY and SVGAGI. The germline V and J ends were trimmed by 6 bases and 5 bases, with 7 bases remaining between them. The CDR3 has 12 residues. CDR3 nucleotide sequence: TGTGCCAGCAGGAGGTTCAATGAAAAACTGTTTTTT. This gives the protein CASRRFNEKLFF.